Below are 9 T cell receptor beta chains sequenced from a single sample in a study of CD8 T cells in ankylosing spondylitis. TCRdb re-derived calls from the 5' RACE reads in MiXCR, one entry per CDR3 protein. The sample includes approximately 250,000 distinct CDR3 sequences, roughly 32% of them seen just once. Sequencing was performed on blood, either unsorted or a sorted T cell fraction (not recorded which). These receptors all come from a male donor with ankylosing spondylitis or in good health (not recorded which).

The rearrangement links TRBV20-1 to TRBJ2-5; TRBD2 matches at 9 bases. This CDR3 contains 15 residues. Germline CDR1 DFQATT, CDR2 SNEGSKA (reference sequence). V gave up 6 bases and J gave up 4 bases; unmatched junction bases: 12. The CDR3 DNA reads TGCAGTGCGGACAAAGGTAGCGGGGGCGCAGAGACCCAGTACTTC. Its protein product is CSADKGSGGAETQYF.

This clonotype has just one count. The V and J genes are TRBV11-1 and TRBJ2-1, with 10 bases aligning to TRBD2. Germline-derived CDR1 and CDR2 are SGHAT and FQDESV (reference sequence). The CDR3 covers 13 residues. The trim removed 7 bases at V and 9 bases at J, leaving 6 bases unmatched. The CDR3 bases are TGTGCCAGCATCAGCGGGGGGGCAGGTGAGCAGTTCTTC. Translated, it gives CASISGGAGEQFF.

This rearrangement joins TRBV5-1 to TRBJ1-2; 7 positions match TRBD1. CDR1 and CDR2 from the germline V gene are SGHRS and YFSETQ. J was trimmed by 6 bases and V by 4 bases; bases with no gene match: 6. The CDR3 is made up of 13 amino acids. This CDR3 reads CASSRQGDNGYTF. The CDR3 region has the DNA TGCGCCAGCAGCCGACAGGGTGACAATGGCTACACCTTC.

The V and J genes are TRBV3-1 and TRBJ2-5; D gene unclear. Trimming left V 0 bases short and J 2 bases short, with 10 bases between. The CDR3 is 15 amino acids. In germline, CDR1 is LGHDT, CDR2 YNNKEL (reference sequence). The CDR3 DNA reads TGTGCCAGCAGCCAAGACGGTTGGGCTCAAGAGACCCAGTACTTC. Translated: CASSQDGWAQETQYF.

This clonotype was recorded only once. The chain carries TRBV4-1 and TRBJ2-1; TRBD2 matches at 11 bases. Per the germline V gene, CDR1 is MGHRA and CDR2 is YSYEKL. Losses at the gene ends were 1 base for V and 5 bases for J; bases not matched to a gene: 10. The CDR3 is 18 amino acids. CDR3 sequence: CASSQGPSSGGHHNEQFF. The CDR3 region has the DNA TGCGCCAGCAGCCAAGGCCCCTCTAGCGGGGGGCATCACAATGAGCAGTTCTTC.

V is TRBV10-3 and J is TRBJ2-3; perhaps TRBD2 as D (7 bases). Between the trimmed V and J ends, which lost 5 bases and 5 bases, there was a span of 14 bases. CDR1 and CDR2 (germline): ENHRY, SYGVKD. This CDR3 spans 14 amino acids. CDR3 sequence: CAISRGAERDTQYF. Written as DNA, the CDR3 is TGTGCCATCAGTCGGGGGGCAGAAAGAGATACGCAGTATTTT.

A few counts support this clonotype. The V and J genes are TRBV5-1 and TRBJ2-5; the D gene is possibly TRBD1 (6 bases). Trimming pared 0 bases from V and 5 bases from J, leaving 14 bases between. From germline, CDR1 is SGHRS and CDR2 YFSETQ. The CDR3 runs 15 residues. In DNA, the CDR3 is TGCGCCAGCAGCTTGGAGGGCACAGGGATGGAGACCCAGTACTTC. Amino acids: CASSLEGTGMETQYF.

The V call is TRBV20-1, the J call TRBJ1-1; a weak D match, TRBD1 (6 bases). The germline V gene has CDR1 DFQATT and CDR2 SNEGSKA (reference sequence). The CDR3 sequence is 14 residues long. With 6 bases removed from V and 4 bases from J, the gap between germline ends came to 18 bases. This chain's CDR3 is CSATGGAGSTEAFF. DNA of the CDR3: TGCAGTGCAACGGGGGGGGCAGGGTCCACTGAAGCTTTCTTT.

The gene calls are TRBV12-3 or TRBV12-4 and TRBJ2-3, with 8 bases identical to TRBD2. The CDR3 contains 14 residues. V lost 6 bases to trimming and J lost 5 bases; unmatched junction nucleotides: 7. DNA of the CDR3: TGTGCCAGCAGCCTTGGACTAGCTTTAGATACGCAGTATTTT. Its translation: CASSLGLALDTQYF.